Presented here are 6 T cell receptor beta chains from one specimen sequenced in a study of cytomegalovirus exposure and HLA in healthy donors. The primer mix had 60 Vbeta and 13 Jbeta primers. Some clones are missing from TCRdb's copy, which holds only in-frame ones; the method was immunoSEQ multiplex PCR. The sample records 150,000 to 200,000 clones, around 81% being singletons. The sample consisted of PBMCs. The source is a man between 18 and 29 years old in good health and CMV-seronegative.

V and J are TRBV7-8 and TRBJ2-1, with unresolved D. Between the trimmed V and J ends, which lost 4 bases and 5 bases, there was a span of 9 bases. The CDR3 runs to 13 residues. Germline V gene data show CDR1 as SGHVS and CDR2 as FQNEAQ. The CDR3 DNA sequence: TGTGCCAGCAGCTACCGGGTAGACAATGAGCAGTTCTTC. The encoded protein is CASSYRVDNEQFF.

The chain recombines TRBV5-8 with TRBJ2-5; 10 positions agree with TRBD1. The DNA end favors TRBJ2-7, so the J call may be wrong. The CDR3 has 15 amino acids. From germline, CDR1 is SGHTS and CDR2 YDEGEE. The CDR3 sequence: CASSPGTGASYEQYF. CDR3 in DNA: TGTGCCAGCAGCCCTGGGACAGGGGCCTCCTACGAGCAGTACTTC.

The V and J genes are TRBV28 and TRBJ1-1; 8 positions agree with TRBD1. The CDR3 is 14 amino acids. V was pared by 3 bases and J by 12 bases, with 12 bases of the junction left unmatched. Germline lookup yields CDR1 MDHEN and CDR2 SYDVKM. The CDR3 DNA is TGTGCCAGCAGTTTCCTAGACAGGGGATCATTAACTTTCTTT. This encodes CASSFLDRGSLTFF.

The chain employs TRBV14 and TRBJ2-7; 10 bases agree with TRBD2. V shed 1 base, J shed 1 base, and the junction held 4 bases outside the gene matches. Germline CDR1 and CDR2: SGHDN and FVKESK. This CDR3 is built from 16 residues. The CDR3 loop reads CASSQVLAGGSYEQYF. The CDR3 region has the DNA TGTGCCAGCAGCCAAGTTTTAGCGGGGGGATCCTACGAGCAGTACTTC.

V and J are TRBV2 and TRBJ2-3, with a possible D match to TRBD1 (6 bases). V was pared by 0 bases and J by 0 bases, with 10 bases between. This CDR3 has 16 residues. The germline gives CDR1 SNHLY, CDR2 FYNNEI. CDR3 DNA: TGTGCCAGCAGTGAAGCCGAGGGACACAGCACAGATACGCAGTATTTT. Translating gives CASSEAEGHSTDTQYF.

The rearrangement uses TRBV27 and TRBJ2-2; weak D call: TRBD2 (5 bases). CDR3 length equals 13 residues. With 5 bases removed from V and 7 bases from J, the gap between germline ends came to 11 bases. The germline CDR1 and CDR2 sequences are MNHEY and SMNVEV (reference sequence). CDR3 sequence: CASSGGQSGELFF. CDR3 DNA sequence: TGTGCCAGCAGTGGAGGCCAAAGCGGGGAGCTGTTTTTT.